What follows are 3 T cell receptor beta chains derived from one specimen sequenced in a study of cytomegalovirus exposure and HLA in healthy donors. PCR involved 60 Vbeta and 13 Jbeta primers. Some clones are missing from TCRdb's copy, which holds only in-frame ones; the method was immunoSEQ multiplex PCR. The sample lists roughly 120,000 clones, around 8.5% seen once, with 5.5% in the top ten. Material for sequencing was PBMCs. The receptor set was obtained from a man between 40 and 49 years old in good health and CMV-seronegative.

This clone was recorded a few times. The gene calls are TRBV19 and TRBJ1-1; D gene ambiguous. Germline V lookup: CDR1 LNHDA, CDR2 SQIVND (reference sequence). CDR3 length: 13 amino acids. Trimming stripped 5 bases from V and 0 bases from J, with 7 bases between. CDR3 sequence reads: CASSGQLNTEAFF. The CDR3 DNA reads as TGTGCCAGTAGTGGTCAGTTGAACACTGAAGCTTTCTTT.

This clone was counted between two and nine times. V usage is TRBV2 and J usage is TRBJ2-1; TRBD2 might be the D (5 bases). V shed 7 bases and J shed 10 bases, with 17 bases lying between them. The CDR3 has 13 residues. Per the germline V gene, CDR1 is SNHLY and CDR2 is FYNNEI. In DNA form, the CDR3 reads TGTGCCAGCAAGGGTCTAGCCGGCGGGGAGCAGTTCTTC. Translation: CASKGLAGGEQFF.

The genes are TRBV6-5 and TRBJ2-3; 9 bases line up with TRBD2. Trimming took 7 bases from V and 2 from J; bases not matched to a gene: 4. This CDR3 region has 14 residues. Germline V gene sequence: CDR1 MNHEY, CDR2 SVGAGI. Written as DNA, the CDR3 is TGTGCCAGCAAGGGACTAGCAAACACAGATACGCAGTATTTT. It encodes CASKGLANTDTQYF.